These 32 T cell receptor beta chains were all obtained from the same sample, sequenced in a study of graft-versus-host responses after intestinal transplantation. For these TCRs, the target antigens are not known. Sequencing was performed with immunoSEQ multiplex PCR; in TCRdb, only in-frame clones are kept and a portion is missing. The repertoire consists of around 110,000 clones, with around 94% occurring once and the leading ten covering 0.9% to 1.5%. The sample was unstimulated CD8+ T cells sorted from spleen or lymph node cells, taken before transplant. The receptors come from a human donor who was the organ donor for an intestinal transplant.

This chain links TRBV5-6 with TRBJ1-4; TRBD1 aligns across 11 bases. Germline V gene sequence: CDR1 SGHDT, CDR2 YYEEEE. V lost 4 bases, J lost 4 bases, and 6 bases stayed unmatched. The CDR3 loop spans 16 amino acids. CDR3 loop: CASSPGQGGINEKLFF. The CDR3 coding sequence is TGTGCCAGCAGCCCGGGACAGGGGGGCATTAATGAAAAACTGTTTTTT. The full variable domain, its missing parts supplied by reference TRBV5-6 and TRBJ1-4, is DAGVTQSPTHLIKTRGQQVTLRCSPKSGHDTVSWYQQALGQGPQFIFQYYEEEERQRGNFPDRFSGHQFPNYSSELNVNALLLGDSALYLCASSPGQGGINEKLFFGSGTQLSVL.

The chain uses TRBV10-3 and TRBJ2-6, with D maybe TRBD2 (6 bases). The V gene's germline CDR1 is ENHRY and CDR2 SYGVKD. Trimming took off 6 bases at V and 0 bases at J, with 15 bases between the two ends. The CDR3 sequence is 17 residues long. The CDR3 DNA reads TGTGCCATCAGGGAGGGCGAAGTGAGCTCTGGGGCCAACGTCCTGACTTTC. This encodes CAIREGEVSSGANVLTF.

This chain joins TRBV30 and TRBJ1-2; tentative D call: TRBD1 (5 bases). This CDR3 has 12 amino acids. V lost 2 bases and J lost 3, with 7 bases in between. CDR1 and CDR2 (germline): GTSNPN, SVGIG (reference sequence). CDR3 sequence reads: CAWSTGDYGYTF. CDR3 DNA: TGTGCCTGGAGTACGGGGGACTATGGCTACACCTTC.

This clone showed up just once. The chain recombines TRBV4-1 with TRBJ2-2, with D perhaps TRBD1 (5 bases). V was clipped by 1 base and J by 4 bases, with 7 bases between them. The CDR3 is 14 residues long. Germline CDR1 is MGHRA and CDR2 is YSYEKL. The CDR3 region has the DNA TGCGCCAGCAGCCAAGGAGACAGCACCGGGGAGCTGTTTTTT. Its translation: CASSQGDSTGELFF.

V gene TRBV4-1 combines with J gene TRBJ1-2; D not certain. The CDR3 length is 15 residues. The germline gives CDR1 MGHRA, CDR2 YSYEKL. Between the trimmed V and J ends, which lost 1 base and 4 bases, there was a span of 13 bases. The CDR3 sequence is CASSQVASSPYGYTF. Written as DNA, the CDR3 is TGCGCCAGCAGCCAAGTTGCCAGCTCACCCTATGGCTACACCTTC.

This chain links TRBV6-5 with TRBJ1-2; no clear D. Deletions cut 2 bases from V and 6 bases from J, with 7 bases between. The germline V gene encodes CDR1 MNHEY and CDR2 SVGAGI. The CDR3 loop spans 12 amino acids. CDR3 sequence (DNA): TGTGCCAGCAGTTACGCGAGGGATGGCTACACCTTC. Its protein product is CASSYARDGYTF.

In regard to this clone: Other DNA sequences in the sample encode the same CDR3. V is TRBV7-2 and J is TRBJ2-7; a weak D match, TRBD2 (7 bases). CDR1 SGHTA and CDR2 FQGNSA come from the germline V gene. Trimming left V 4 bases short and J 5 bases short, with 21 bases between. CDR3 length: 16 residues. The CDR3 DNA sequence: TGTGCCAGCAGCTCGTTGGGCGGGGAGGGGGGGGACGAGCAGTACTTC. This encodes CASSSLGGEGGDEQYF.

The chain has TRBV4-1 and TRBJ1-1; 10 bases are shared with TRBD1. V dropped 4 bases and J dropped 7; count of bases not matched to a gene: 15. Germline V lookup: CDR1 MGHRA, CDR2 YSYEKL. The CDR3 has 17 residues. The CDR3 DNA reads TGCGCCAGCAGCCGCTTATCGGGACAGGGGTTTAATGGTGAAGCTTTCTTT. This encodes CASSRLSGQGFNGEAFF.

The J gene is TRBJ2-5, the V gene TRBV18; the match to TRBD1 covers 7 bases. This CDR3 contains 16 residues. V was clipped by 4 bases and J by 2 bases; unmatched bases: 10. Germline CDR1 is KGHSH and CDR2 is LQKENI. CDR3 loop: CASSLTQGPTQETQYF. In nucleotides, the CDR3 is TGTGCCAGCTCACTAACACAGGGGCCCACGCAAGAGACCCAGTACTTC.

The chain recombines TRBV7-9 with TRBJ1-1; D may be TRBD1 (6 bases). Trimming took 2 bases from V and 4 from J, leaving 17 bases between them. Germline loops: CDR1 SEHNR, CDR2 FQNEAQ (reference sequence). There are 16 residues in the CDR3. The CDR3 protein is CASSLLGAKEGTEAFF. CDR3 nucleotide sequence: TGTGCCAGCAGCTTATTGGGGGCCAAGGAGGGCACTGAAGCTTTCTTT.

V gene TRBV5-6 combines with J gene TRBJ2-4, with D possibly matching TRBD2 (5 bases). Germline CDR1 SGHDT, CDR2 YYEEEE. The CDR3 consists of 15 residues. Trimming shortened V by 0 bases and J by 0 bases, and 7 bases separated the two germline ends. The CDR3 protein is CASSLGGLAKNIQYF. The CDR3 DNA reads TGTGCCAGCAGCTTGGGCGGACTAGCCAAAAACATTCAGTACTTC. Combining the CDR3 with reference TRBV5-6 and TRBJ2-4 gives the whole variable domain DAGVTQSPTHLIKTRGQQVTLRCSPKSGHDTVSWYQQALGQGPQFIFQYYEEEERQRGNFPDRFSGHQFPNYSSELNVNALLLGDSALYLCASSLGGLAKNIQYFGAGTRLSVL.

The chain carries TRBV6-5 and TRBJ2-7; either TRBD1 or TRBD2 may supply D (6 bases each). This CDR3 region has 15 residues. The V gene lost 4 bases and the J gene lost 3 bases, with 16 bases spanning the gap. Germline CDR1 and CDR2: MNHEY and SVGAGI. CDR3 DNA sequence: TGTGCCAGCAGTTTACAGGGAGGTGAGGTCTACGAGCAGTACTTC. Protein product: CASSLQGGEVYEQYF.

The count of this clone is one. The V and J genes are TRBV4-1 and TRBJ2-7; 14 nucleotides agree with TRBD2. V was clipped by 3 bases and J by 0 bases; unmatched bases: 7. The CDR3 loop spans 18 amino acids. Looked up from germline, CDR1 is MGHRA and CDR2 is YSYEKL. CDR3 nucleotides: TGCGCCAGCAGCCAGTCGACTAGCGGGAGGGGACTCTCCTACGAGCAGTACTTC. The encoded protein is CASSQSTSGRGLSYEQYF.

CDR3 in DNA: TGCGCCAGCAGCCCTCTGGGGGGCGGAGCCGACGAGCAGTACTTC. This sequence encodes CASSPLGGGADEQYF. The chain joins TRBV4-1 to TRBJ2-7; tentatively, D is TRBD1 or TRBD2 (6 bases each). The CDR3 is made up of 15 amino acids. The V end lost 4 bases, the J end lost 5 bases, and 18 bases lay between the germline ends. Germline CDR1 reads MGHRA; CDR2 reads YSYEKL.

The rearrangement uses TRBV28 and TRBJ1-3; a possible D gene is TRBD1 (5 bases). The V and J ends lost 5 bases and 4 bases respectively, with 12 bases between them. CDR1 and CDR2 from the germline V gene are MDHEN and SYDVKM. This CDR3 has 14 residues. CDR3 DNA: TGTGCCAGCAGTCCGGACACTCCAGGAAACACCATATATTTT. Protein product: CASSPDTPGNTIYF.

This chain joins TRBV7-9 and TRBJ2-1; 8 positions agree with TRBD1. This CDR3 spans 15 amino acids. CDR1 is SEHNR, CDR2 FQNEAQ, per germline (reference sequence). V dropped 1 base and J dropped 2; count of bases not matched to a gene: 1. CDR3: CASSLGTGTYNEQFF. The CDR3 DNA sequence: TGTGCCAGCAGCTTAGGGACAGGGACCTACAATGAGCAGTTCTTC.

The chain combines TRBV5-8 with TRBJ1-5; a possible D gene is TRBD1 (5 bases). Trimming left V 1 base short and J 4 bases short, with 9 bases between. Germline-derived CDR1 and CDR2 are SGHTS and YDEGEE. CDR3 size: 14 residues. For the CDR3, the DNA is TGTGCCAGCAGCTTGATGGGGGGTAATCAGCCCCAGCATTTT. Its protein is CASSLMGGNQPQHF.

This rearrangement joins TRBV4-3 to TRBJ1-2; D is undetermined. CDR1 is LGHNA and CDR2 is YSLEER in the germline V gene. V lost 0 bases and J lost 0, with 8 bases in between. This CDR3 comprises 15 residues. This CDR3 reads CASSQDSRSNYGYTF. DNA of the CDR3: TGCGCCAGCAGCCAAGATAGCAGATCTAACTATGGCTACACCTTC.

The CDR3 DNA reads TGCGCCAGCAGCCTCCACAGGGGTGGCAATCAGCCCCAGCATTTT. Translating gives CASSLHRGGNQPQHF. This rearrangement joins TRBV4-1 to TRBJ1-5, with 7 nucleotides matching TRBD1. The germline CDR1 and CDR2 sequences are MGHRA and YSYEKL. V shed 4 bases and J 2 bases; nucleotides not matched to a gene: 5. The CDR3 has 15 amino acids.

This chain connects TRBV28 to TRBJ2-1; D ambiguous. V was shortened by 5 bases and J by 4 bases, with 6 bases between the two germline ends. Germline V lookup: CDR1 MDHEN, CDR2 SYDVKM. CDR3 length: 12 amino acids. Here the CDR3 reads CASSLWYNEQFF. In DNA form, the CDR3 reads TGTGCCAGCAGTCTCTGGTACAATGAGCAGTTCTTC.

The chain has TRBV7-8 and TRBJ1-1; 7 positions agree with TRBD1. This CDR3 has 14 residues. Germline lookup yields CDR1 SGHVS and CDR2 FQNEAQ. J gave up 4 bases and V 5 bases, and 7 bases lay outside the gene matches. The CDR3 DNA follows: TGTGCCAGCAGCCCAAATACAGGGGCCACTGAAGCTTTCTTT. Translated: CASSPNTGATEAFF.

The rearrangement uses TRBV9 and TRBJ1-1, with D possibly matching TRBD1 (5 bases). V shed 0 bases and J shed 4 bases, with 10 bases lying between them. Germline V gives CDR1 SGDLS, CDR2 YYNGEE. CDR3 length: 14 amino acids. CDR3 DNA: TGTGCCAGCAGCGTAGGAGGGACTGGCACTGAAGCTTTCTTT. It yields the protein CASSVGGTGTEAFF.

The chain recombines TRBV6-1 with TRBJ2-7; D is possibly TRBD1 or TRBD2 (5 bases each). Trimming shortened V by 6 bases and J by 3 bases, and 15 bases separated the two germline ends. The CDR3 is 14 amino acids. Germline V lookup: CDR1 MNHNS, CDR2 SASEGT. The CDR3 reads CASRPGDDGYEQYF. For the CDR3, the DNA is TGTGCCAGCAGACCCGGGGACGACGGCTACGAGCAGTACTTC.

This clone was seen once. The rearrangement uses TRBV4-1 and TRBJ2-5; a possible D gene is TRBD1 (5 bases). The CDR3 consists of 15 residues. The V and J ends lost 0 bases and 2 bases respectively, with 10 bases between them. CDR1 is MGHRA, CDR2 YSYEKL, per germline. CDR3 DNA: TGCGCCAGCAGCCAAGATCCGGACATACAAGAGACCCAGTACTTC. Protein sequence: CASSQDPDIQETQYF.

The V and J genes are TRBV15 and TRBJ2-1; D assignment may be TRBD1 or TRBD2 (5 bases each). This CDR3 is built from 16 residues. V was clipped by 3 bases and J by 5 bases, with 17 bases between them. Germline CDR1 and CDR2: LNHNV and YYDKDF (reference sequence). CDR3 sequence: CATSSLIWDENNEQFF. The CDR3 region has the DNA TGTGCCACCAGCAGCCTGATATGGGACGAAAACAATGAGCAGTTCTTC.

The chain joins TRBV2 to TRBJ2-7; 8 nucleotides agree with TRBD1. Trimming took 6 bases from V and 3 from J; bases not matched to a gene: 7. This CDR3 has 14 residues. Germline V gene data show CDR1 as SNHLY and CDR2 as FYNNEI. CDR3 region: CASSPGQENYEQYF. The CDR3 nucleotides read TGTGCCAGCAGCCCGGGACAGGAGAACTACGAGCAGTACTTC.

This chain joins TRBV4-2 and TRBJ2-1; no clear D gene. There are 16 residues in the CDR3. With 5 bases removed from V and 3 bases from J, the gap between germline ends came to 17 bases. Germline values: CDR1 LGHNA, CDR2 YNFKEQ. CDR3 in DNA: TGTGCCAGCAGCTATAGGGCTGGAGAGCTCTACAATGAGCAGTTCTTC. Its translation: CASSYRAGELYNEQFF.

This clone was seen just once. This same CDR3 is encoded by further DNA sequences in the sample. The chain links TRBV27 to TRBJ2-7; D ambiguous. Per germline, CDR1 MNHEY and CDR2 SMNVEV (reference sequence). The CDR3 has 13 amino acids. V was cut by 2 bases and J by 2 bases, with 7 bases left in between. The CDR3 spells CASSLGRAYEQYF. For the CDR3, the DNA is TGTGCCAGCAGTTTAGGTCGGGCCTACGAGCAGTACTTC.

The CDR3 nucleotides read TGTGCCAGCAGTGAAAATTACTTGGAGAGCTCCTACGAGCAGTACTTC. Its translation is CASSENYLESSYEQYF. J is TRBJ2-7 and V is TRBV2, with no clear D. CDR3 length: 16 residues. V lost 2 bases and J 0 bases, leaving 14 bases between the germline ends. The germline V gene encodes CDR1 SNHLY and CDR2 FYNNEI.

This chain links TRBV27 with TRBJ2-1; D remains unclear. The V end was cut by 2 bases, the J end by 2 bases, with 16 bases between. This CDR3 has 17 amino acids. Germline CDR1 MNHEY, CDR2 SMNVEV (reference sequence). CDR3 nucleotide sequence: TGTGCCAGCAGTTTACTTAGATACGTCCCTCCCTACAATGAGCAGTTCTTC. Translating it yields CASSLLRYVPPYNEQFF.

V is TRBV6-6 and J is TRBJ2-1, with D perhaps TRBD1 (5 bases). V was cut by 0 bases and J by 7 bases, with 10 bases left in between. The CDR3 is 14 amino acids. Germline CDR1 reads MNHNY; CDR2 reads SVGAGI (reference sequence). As DNA, the CDR3 is TGTGCCAGCAGTTACTCGTACAGGCCAAATGAGCAGTTCTTC. It yields the protein CASSYSYRPNEQFF.

Regarding this clone: The junction does not match germline at one end; this may be a read error. The V and J genes are TRBV6-1 and TRBJ2-7, with TRBD1 identical over 7 bases. This CDR3 contains 14 residues. CDR1 MNHNS and CDR2 SASEGT come from the germline V gene. The CDR3 nucleotides read TGTGCCAGCACTGAACAGGGGCCCGGCTACGAGCAGTACTTC. Residues: CASTEQGPGYEQYF.